This is a list of T cell receptor beta chains from one sample in a study of blood T cell repertoires in COVID-19. Data came from immunoSEQ multiplex PCR; TCRdb stores just in-frame clones and leaves some out. Altogether roughly 220,000 clones are present, 75% to 85% being singletons, with the ten largest covering about 4%. Sequencing input: PBMCs or T cells enriched from blood (not recorded which). All receptors derive from a man younger than 45 with acute COVID-19. CDR3s include the opening cysteine and the closing phenylalanine or tryptophan. D genes are given only for firm matches. Size values are once, few and many counts, or a class for expanded clones, and some rows have none.

TRBJ2-7 | . | TRBD2 | 13 | TRBV5-6 | CASSLRGGYEQYF | TGTGCCAGCAGCTTGCGGGGGGGCTACGAGCAGTACTTC
TRBJ2-7 | . | . | 15 | TRBV7-7 | CASSLSAGGLHEQYF | TGTGCCAGCAGCTTATCTGCAGGGGGGCTTCACGAGCAGTACTTC
TRBJ2-7 | . | . | 18 | TRBV7-5 | CVRSLEGWIEDRGREQYF | TGTGTCAGAAGCTTAGAGGGCTGGATCGAGGACAGGGGGCGCGAGCAGTACTTC
TRBJ1-5 | . | TRBD1 | 16 | TRBV5-6 | CASSPRGQGPPQPQHF | TGTGCCAGCAGCCCACGAGGACAGGGCCCGCCTCAGCCCCAGCATTTT
TRBJ1-3 | . | . | 15 | TRBV19 | CASSRDTFSGNTIYF | TGTGCCAGTAGTCGGGACACCTTCTCTGGAAACACCATATATTTT
TRBJ2-4 | . | . | 15 | TRBV4-2 | CASSQEQGRENIQYF | TGTGCCAGCAGCCAAGAACAGGGCAGAGAAAACATTCAGTACTTC
TRBJ2-1 | . | TRBD1 | 14 | TRBV3-1/TRBV3-2 | CASTQTGVGGEQFF | TGTGCCAGCACCCAGACAGGGGTTGGAGGTGAGCAGTTCTTC
TRBJ2-1 | . | . | 13 | TRBV6-2/TRBV6-3 | CASSYWGNNEQFF | TGTGCCAGCAGTTACTGGGGCAACAATGAGCAGTTCTTC
TRBJ2-7 | . | . | 11 | TRBV11-2 | CASSFGIEQYF | TGTGCCAGCAGCTTCGGGATCGAGCAGTACTTC
TRBJ2-1 | once | TRBD2 | 14 | TRBV3-1/TRBV3-2 | CASRPSGNYNEQFF | TGTGCCAGCCGACCAAGCGGGAACTACAATGAGCAGTTCTTC
TRBJ1-1 | many | TRBD1 | 17 | TRBV5-1 | CASSLVGTGASYKKAFF | TGCGCCAGCAGCTTGGTCGGGACAGGGGCGTCTTACAAAAAAGCTTTCTTT
TRBJ1-5 | . | . | 13 | TRBV14 | CASSQDPGQPQHF | TGTGCCAGCAGCCAAGATCCAGGTCAGCCCCAGCATTTT
TRBJ1-1 | . | TRBD1 | 14 | TRBV28 | CASSPSDRLKEAFF | TGTGCCAGCAGTCCGTCGGACAGGCTCAAGGAAGCTTTCTTT
TRBJ2-5 | . | TRBD2 | 15 | TRBV3-1/TRBV3-2 | CASSQGTSGAGTQYF | TGTGCCAGCAGCCAGGGGACTAGCGGGGCCGGGACCCAGTACTTC
TRBJ1-3 | . | TRBD1 | 15 | TRBV5-6 | CASLRTGGSGNTIYF | TGTGCCAGCCTCCGGACAGGGGGCTCTGGAAACACCATATATTTT
TRBJ2-2 | . | . | 14 | TRBV10-2 | CAGRGTSNTGELFF | TGCGCCGGGAGGGGGACAAGTAACACCGGGGAGCTGTTTTTT
TRBJ1-1 | . | . | 15 | TRBV3-1/TRBV3-2 | CASMGGGASGTEAFF | TGTGCCAGCATGGGGGGAGGGGCTAGTGGGACAGAAGCTTTCTTT
TRBJ2-5 | . | TRBD1 | 15 | TRBV7-3 | CASAKTSGGSETQYF | TGTGCCAGCGCGAAAACCTCAGGGGGCTCGGAGACCCAGTACTTC
TRBJ2-7 | . | TRBD1 | 13 | TRBV3-1/TRBV3-2 | CASSATGKNEQYF | TGTGCCAGCAGCGCGACAGGGAAGAACGAGCAGTACTTC
TRBJ2-6 | . | . | 15 | TRBV3-1/TRBV3-2 | CASSYRRLGANVLTF | TGTGCCAGCAGCTACCGGAGGCTTGGGGCCAACGTCCTGACTTTC
TRBJ2-3 | once | TRBD2 | 15 | TRBV18 | CASSPIRGGTDTQYF | TGTGCCAGCTCACCAATACGGGGGGGCACAGATACGCAGTATTTT
TRBJ2-2 | few | . | 14 | TRBV6-5 | CASSSRSGTGELFF | TGTGCCAGCAGTTCGCGGTCCGGCACCGGGGAGCTGTTTTTT
TRBJ2-2 | few | TRBD2 | 16 | TRBV15 | CATSRGRGGDTGELFF | TGTGCCACCAGCAGAGGGCGGGGAGGGGACACCGGGGAGCTGTTTTTT
TRBJ1-2 | . | . | 14 | TRBV3-1/TRBV3-2 | CASSPGQRNYGYTF | TGTGCCAGCAGCCCCGGACAGCGTAACTATGGCTACACCTTC
TRBJ1-2 | . | . | 14 | TRBV9 | CASSVSPMDYGYTF | TGTGCCAGCAGCGTTAGTCCGATGGACTATGGCTACACCTTC
TRBJ2-7 | . | . | 13 | TRBV4-2 | CASSLQGKDEQYF | TGTGCCAGCAGCCTTCAGGGGAAGGACGAGCAGTACTTC
TRBJ1-5 | . | . | 15 | TRBV18 | CASSPLGQVPSPQHF | TGTGCCAGCTCACCATTGGGGCAGGTCCCATCGCCCCAGCATTTT
TRBJ2-5 | . | TRBD1 | 16 | TRBV5-4 | CASSSKGAGNQETQYF | TGTGCCAGCAGCTCGAAGGGGGCTGGTAATCAAGAGACCCAGTACTTC
TRBJ2-1 | . | . | 14 | TRBV5-1 | CASSLGYGDDEQFF | TGCGCCAGCAGCTTGGGGTATGGAGACGATGAGCAGTTCTTC
TRBJ2-7 | . | TRBD1 | 15 | TRBV5-4 | CASSLGRTGGYEQYF | TGTGCCAGCAGCTTGGGAAGGACAGGGGGCTACGAGCAGTACTTC
TRBJ1-2 | . | TRBD1 | 13 | TRBV3-1/TRBV3-2 | CASSPDRGSGYTF | TGTGCCAGCAGCCCCGACAGGGGGAGTGGCTACACCTTC
TRBJ1-1 | . | . | 11 | TRBV3-1/TRBV3-2 | CASSPGFRAFF | TGTGCCAGCAGCCCCGGGTTTCGAGCTTTCTTT
TRBJ1-2 | . | . | 14 | TRBV11-2 | CASSGVGGNYGYTF | TGTGCCAGCAGCGGCGTGGGCGGGAACTATGGCTACACCTTC
TRBJ1-1 | . | . | 15 | TRBV4-2 | CASSQGQVQNTEAFF | TGTGCCAGCAGCCAAGGTCAGGTCCAGAACACTGAAGCTTTCTTT
TRBJ2-3 | . | . | 17 | TRBV27 | CASSLSILARDTDTQYF | TGTGCCAGCAGTTTATCCATTCTAGCGAGGGACACAGATACGCAGTATTTT
TRBJ2-5 | . | . | 16 | TRBV5-4 | CASSPTAWDSQETQYF | TGTGCCAGCAGCCCGACAGCTTGGGACTCACAAGAGACCCAGTACTTC
TRBJ2-7 | . | TRBD2 | 16 | TRBV7-2 | CASSLGLAGGSYEQYF | TGTGCCAGCAGCCTCGGACTAGCGGGGGGGTCCTACGAGCAGTACTTC
TRBJ1-5 | few | . | 14 | TRBV7-2 | CASSPYGSLQPQHF | TGTGCCAGCAGCCCTTATGGGAGCCTCCAGCCCCAGCATTTT
TRBJ2-5 | . | TRBD1 | 14 | TRBV5-1 | CASSLTGGQETQYF | TGCGCCAGCAGCTTAACAGGGGGCCAAGAGACCCAGTACTTC
TRBJ2-5 | . | TRBD2 | 15 | TRBV9 | CASSVPTSGGETQYF | TGTGCCAGCAGCGTCCCGACTAGCGGGGGGGAGACCCAGTACTTC
TRBJ2-5 | . | TRBD2 | 14 | TRBV6-5 | CASSPLGGEETQYF | TGTGCCAGCAGCCCCCTTGGGGGGGAAGAGACCCAGTACTTC
TRBJ1-1 | few | . | 13 | TRBV10-3 | CAITRTADTEAFF | TGTGCCATCACTAGGACAGCGGACACTGAAGCTTTCTTT
TRBJ2-7 | . | TRBD2 | 12 | TRBV5-1 | CASSREGHEQYF | TGCGCCAGCAGTCGGGAGGGCCACGAGCAGTACTTC
TRBJ2-3 | . | TRBD2 | 15 | TRBV5-1 | CASSTSGSSTDTQYF | TGCGCCAGCAGCACTAGCGGGTCTAGCACAGATACGCAGTATTTT
TRBJ1-1 | . | . | 12 | TRBV6-6 | CASRGVNTEAFF | TGTGCCAGCAGAGGGGTGAACACTGAAGCTTTCTTT
TRBJ1-4 | . | . | 15 | TRBV4-1 | CASSLAGLANEKLFF | TGCGCCAGCAGCCTCGCGGGTCTGGCTAATGAAAAACTGTTTTTT
TRBJ2-7 | . | . | 14 | TRBV5-1 | CASSLDGTPYEQYF | TGCGCCAGCAGCTTAGACGGGACACCTTACGAGCAGTACTTC
TRBJ1-1 | . | . | 13 | TRBV12-3/TRBV12-4 | CASSHGSGTEAFF | TGTGCCAGCAGTCACGGGAGTGGCACTGAAGCTTTCTTT
TRBJ1-1 | . | TRBD1 | 14 | TRBV9 | CASSTGGGNTEAFF | TGTGCCAGCAGCACAGGGGGGGGGAACACTGAAGCTTTCTTT
TRBJ1-5 | once | . | 15 | TRBV5-1 | CASSLDNYSNQPQHF | TGCGCCAGCAGCCTGGACAACTATAGCAATCAGCCCCAGCATTTT
TRBJ1-1 | . | . | 16 | TRBV18 | CASSLIQLAMNTEAFF | TGTGCCAGCTCGCTGATACAGCTTGCGATGAACACTGAAGCTTTCTTT
TRBJ1-2 | few | . | 16 | TRBV10-2 | CASSEPAEGGNYGYTF | TGCGCCAGCAGTGAGCCAGCCGAAGGAGGGAACTATGGCTACACCTTC
TRBJ1-6 | . | TRBD1 | 15 | TRBV19 | CASRSPGQQSSPLHF | TGTGCCAGTAGGTCACCGGGACAGCAATCCTCACCCCTCCACTTT
TRBJ2-6 | . | TRBD1 | 16 | TRBV27 | CASSPQDRAGANVLTF | TGTGCCAGCAGTCCCCAGGACAGGGCTGGGGCCAACGTCCTGACTTTC